The 13 T cell receptor beta chains listed next were all sequenced from one sample in a study of prognosis after radiotherapy for stage I lung cancer. Multiplex PCR in two rounds served to amplify TCR beta CDR3 from genomic DNA. During first-round PCR, primers specific to each TRBV and TRBJ gene were used. TCRdb processed the multiplex PCR reads anew with MiXCR; each CDR3 protein has one entry. In the table there are about 19,000 distinct CDR3 sequences, 40% to 55% of which are singletons. Sequencing used PBMCs, obtained before or after stereotactic body radiation therapy (not recorded which). Receptor source: a donor of 50 years or more with non-small cell lung cancer.

Of note for this clonotype: Mismatch with germline at one junction end may stem from a read error. The V and J genes are TRBV30 and TRBJ2-2, with D perhaps TRBD1 or TRBD2 (7 bases each). Looked up from germline, CDR1 is GTSNPN and CDR2 is SVGIG (reference sequence). This CDR3 region has 14 residues. This chain's CDR3 is CAWSASGVTGELLF. In DNA, the CDR3 is TGTGCCTGGAGTGCCAGCGGGGTCACAGGGGAGCTGCTTTTT.

The genes are TRBV5-1 and TRBJ2-1; tentatively, D is TRBD1 (7 bases). The CDR3 length is 14 residues. The V end lost 4 bases, the J end lost 5 bases, and 13 bases lay between the germline ends. Germline V gene lookup returns CDR1 SGHRS and CDR2 YFSETQ. The CDR3 DNA follows: TGCGCCAGCAGCCAGGGGGGCTTCCACAATGAGCAGTTCTTC. Its translation: CASSQGGFHNEQFF.

Turning to this clonotype: Sequence at one end of the junction differs from germline and may be a read error. The V and J genes are TRBV2 and TRBJ1-1, with D perhaps matching TRBD1 (6 bases). The CDR3 is 15 residues long. Germline lookup yields CDR1 SNHLY and CDR2 FYNNEI. The CDR3: CASRTRGGSNNEAFF. CDR3 bases: TGTGCCAGCAGGACCCGAGGGGGGTCGAACAATGAAGCCTTCTTT.

The chain uses TRBV10-3 and TRBJ1-1; tentatively, D is TRBD1 (5 bases). CDR1 is ENHRY, CDR2 SYGVKD, per germline. This CDR3 is built from 16 residues. V lost 3 bases and J 0 bases, leaving 14 bases between the germline ends. The CDR3 DNA reads as TGTGCCATCAGTGACCGGGACCCCGGGATGAACACTGAAGCTTTCTTT. Protein product: CAISDRDPGMNTEAFF.

V is TRBV6-2 or TRBV6-3 and J is TRBJ2-3, with TRBD1 matching over 8 bases. The CDR3 spans 14 residues. J was trimmed by 3 bases and V by 6 bases; bases with no gene match: 5. CDR1 MNHEY and CDR2 SVGEGT come from the germline V gene. The CDR3 region is CASSYRGETDTQYF. The CDR3 nucleotides read TGTGCCAGCAGCTACAGGGGGGAGACAGATACGCAGTATTTT.

The genes are TRBV4-2 and TRBJ1-6; D ambiguous. Per germline, CDR1 LGHNA and CDR2 YNFKEQ. Trimming removed 3 bases at V and 10 bases at J, with 10 bases between. CDR3 length equals 13 residues. The CDR3 loop reads CASSQETESPLHF. The CDR3, as DNA: TGTGCCAGCAGCCAGGAAACAGAGTCACCCCTCCACTTT.

As for this clonotype: Given a far larger clone just one base away, this is likely a sequencing read error. The chain is built from TRBV6-5 and TRBJ1-6; TRBD1 agrees at 10 bases. Germline V gives CDR1 MNHEY, CDR2 SVGAGI. The CDR3 loop spans 14 amino acids. The trim removed 10 bases at V and 9 bases at J, leaving 9 bases unmatched. CDR3 loop: CAIREWDRGSPLHF. CDR3 DNA sequence: TGTGCCATCAGAGAGTGGGACAGGGGTTCACCCCTCCACTTT.

This clonotype was detected many times. CDR3 DNA: TGTGCCAGCAGTCGGGGACAGGGGTTTGAAGCTTTCTTT. Its protein product is CASSRGQGFEAFF. The V call is TRBV2, the J call TRBJ1-1, with 10 bases identical to TRBD1. This CDR3 contains 13 residues. V shed 5 bases and J 7 bases; nucleotides not matched to a gene: 4. Germline values: CDR1 SNHLY, CDR2 FYNNEI.

This clonotype occurred many times. V is TRBV28 and J is TRBJ1-2; no reliable D call. The germline V and J ends were trimmed by 0 bases and 10 bases, with 12 bases remaining between them. The CDR3 consists of 13 residues. Per the germline V gene, CDR1 is MDHEN and CDR2 is SYDVKM. The CDR3 spells CASSLWADQDYTF. In nucleotides, the CDR3 is TGTGCCAGCAGTTTATGGGCAGATCAGGACTACACCTTC.

V and J are TRBV7-9 and TRBJ2-1, with D perhaps TRBD2 (5 bases). V gave up 4 bases and J gave up 1 base, with 17 bases separating them. The CDR3 is 17 residues long. The V gene's germline CDR1 is SEHNR and CDR2 FQNEAQ (reference sequence). In DNA, the CDR3 is TGTGCCAGCAGCTCTAGCCTAGCTGTAGTGTCCTACAATGAGCAGTTCTTC. Translated, it gives CASSSSLAVVSYNEQFF.

This clonotype was recorded a few times. Possible read error: a much larger clone is one base away. The rearrangement links TRBV11-2 to TRBJ2-2; D is unresolved. Germline CDR1 reads SGHAT; CDR2 reads FQNNGV. This CDR3 is 13 amino acids long. CDR3 region: CACSLVMFGELFF. The CDR3 DNA sequence: TGTGCCTGCAGCTTAGTCATGTTCGGGGAGCTGTTTTTT.

For this clonotype: The junction does not match germline at one end; this may be a read error. This chain uses TRBV2 with TRBJ2-1, with D unresolved. CDR1 and CDR2 (germline): SNHLY, FYNNEI. CDR3 size: 16 residues. DNA for the CDR3: TGTGCCATCAGTGAATGGCTCACCCCCTCTTACGATGAGCAGTTCTTC. Its translation is CAISEWLTPSYDEQFF.

CDR3 sequence: CSAKGYSGTLGLAGPGGEQFF. The CDR3 DNA reads TGCAGTGCTAAAGGGTATAGCGGGACCTTGGGACTAGCGGGTCCCGGGGGTGAGCAGTTCTTC. The rearrangement links TRBV20-1 to TRBJ2-1; 12 positions agree with TRBD2. The CDR3 has 21 amino acids. Per the germline V gene, CDR1 is DFQATT and CDR2 is SNEGSKA (reference sequence). J was trimmed by 9 bases and V by 4 bases; bases with no gene match: 28.